The clone carrying this TCR beta chain has only one observation. What it binds is not known. This sample was included in a study of post-analysis software for immune sequencing data. Study as a whole: In terms of disease course, relapsing-remitting, secondary progressive and progressive-relapsing multiple sclerosis were included. Study-wide results and caveats: Controls significantly exceeded multiple sclerosis patients in normalized Chao1 diversity. F measure clustering grouped samples strongly by preparation batch. The five TRBV segments detected at higher frequency in patients than in controls included TRBV5-6, TRBV5-1 and TRBV20-1.

Unique molecular identifiers were built into the TCR beta cDNA libraries. From around 0.96 to 9.9 million T cells, 400,000 to 550,000 cDNA molecules were obtained. In TCRdb, the PCR reads were re-called with MiXCR into one record per CDR3 protein. The sample lists roughly 650,000 distinct CDR3 sequences; 55% to 60% were seen once. The CDR3 has 13 residues. Germline loops: CDR1 MNHNS, CDR2 SASEGT. Trimming removed 2 bases from V and 10 bases from J, with 15 bases in between. The chain has TRBV6-1 and TRBJ2-7; D perhaps matches TRBD2 (6 bases). The clonotype was recovered from a girl between 2 and 10 years old with multiple sclerosis. The sample consisted of blood. CDR3 protein: CASSERARGSQYF. In nucleotides, the CDR3 is TGTGCCAGCAGTGAAAGGGCCCGGGGGTCCCAGTACTTC.